This TCR beta chain was recovered during a study of post-analysis software for immune sequencing data. On this clonotype: Its antigen is not identified.

Overall study findings and caveats: TRBV segments more frequent in patients than in controls numbered about five and included TRBV5-6, TRBV5-1 and TRBV20-1. Multiple sclerosis was associated with a significant reduction in normalized Chao1 diversity relative to controls.

The TCR beta cDNA libraries carried unique molecular identifiers. One entry per CDR3 protein, called by TCRdb with MiXCR from the PCR reads. The table has 600,000 to 750,000 distinct CDR3 sequences, approximately 59% seen once. With 5 bases clipped from V and 2 bases from J, the junction kept 9 bases outside the gene matches. CDR3 length: 14 residues. In germline, CDR1 is DFQATT, CDR2 SNEGSKA (reference sequence). This TCR was recovered from a girl between 2 and 10 years old with multiple sclerosis. The J gene is TRBJ2-7, the V gene TRBV20-1, with 7 nucleotides matching TRBD1. Sequencing was carried out using blood. The CDR3 region has the DNA TGCAGTGCTCCACGGACAGGAGAAGCCTACGAGCAGTACTTC. Protein sequence: CSAPRTGEAYEQYF.